This TCR beta chain was recovered during a study of cytomegalovirus exposure and HLA in healthy donors. This CDR3 spans 14 amino acids. Germline V gives CDR1 MRHNA, CDR2 SNTAGT. The ends lost 6 bases at V and 4 bases at J; junction bases unmatched: 5. PCR employed 60 Vbeta and 13 Jbeta primers. This table comes from immunoSEQ multiplex PCR, and its TCRdb copy is limited to in-frame clones, with some not included. In the table there are some 150,000 clones, around 70% of which are singletons. This clone was recorded at least ten times. The J gene is TRBJ2-3, the V gene TRBV6-4, with 9 bases lining up with TRBD2. This receptor was identified in a man aged 35-49 years in good health and CMV-seronegative. The sample taken for sequencing was PBMCs. Written as DNA, the CDR3 is TGTGCCAGCAGCGCGGCGGGGGGGCCAGATACGCAGTATTTT. As protein: CASSAAGGPDTQYF.